This T cell receptor (beta chain) was identified in a study of T cells expressing NK-cell markers. Using the 5' RACE reads, TCRdb records one entry per CDR3 protein without DNA. In total, the table holds under 200,000 distinct CDR3 sequences. Sequencing was done on a sample of blood T cells: a sorted CD56 or NKG2C T cell subset, CD4+ or CD8+ T cells, or bulk PBMC T cells (not recorded which). The TCR originated in a woman between 18 and 75 years old in good health.

The CDR3 reads CASGHVLAGSAHEQYF. The genes are TRBV7-9 and TRBJ2-7; the TRBD2 assignment by TCRdb is unverifiable without DNA. The CDR3 has 16 amino acids. Per germline, CDR1 SEHNR and CDR2 FQNEAQ (reference sequence).